The source of this T cell receptor (beta chain) is a study of Ad26.COV2.S vaccination and SARS-CoV-2 variants. Looking at the study overall: As a participant in COV1001, the donor was in the Ad26.COV2.S trial arm.

Repertoires were generated with immunoSEQ multiplex PCR, while TCRdb's copy carries only in-frame clones and drops some. The table shows fewer than 400,000 clones, with approximately 90% occurring only once. A note on this clone: The target antigen is unknown.

CDR3 length equals 11 residues. Deletions cut 8 bases from V and 10 bases from J, with 12 bases between. Study-wide results and limits: Individuals receiving vaccine had higher spike-specific TCR breadth than placebo recipients did.

Documented treatment: some 19 received Ad26.COV2.S at low or high dose, single or two shots; 5 received placebo; per-sample allocation not given. Samples were taken on day 63 after the first vaccine or placebo injection. The chain couples TRBV12-3 or TRBV12-4 to TRBJ2-1; perhaps TRBD2 as D (6 bases). The sample was peripheral blood, taken in a trial of Ad26.COV2.S vaccine versus placebo. The origin of this receptor is a person aged 18-60 years who received the Ad26.COV2.S COVID-19 vaccine or a placebo. CDR3 amino acids: CASVSGGEQFF. In DNA, the CDR3 is TGTGCCAGCGTCTCAGGAGGGGAGCAGTTCTTC.